This T cell receptor beta chain was sequenced during a study of identical twins. This clonotype was counted at least ten times. No antigen is known for it. V lost 5 bases, J lost 5 bases, and 3 bases lay in between. This CDR3 spans 11 amino acids. General study results and limits: Less excess twin sharing appeared in beta out-of-frame sequences.

One entry per CDR3 protein, called by TCRdb with MiXCR from the 5' RACE reads. The sample lists 650,000 to 750,000 distinct CDR3 sequences; 21% were seen once. Separately, the same data were catalogued under a study of T cells expressing NK-cell markers. That report notes: Sorted CD3+CD56-NKG2C+, CD3+CD56+NKG2C+ and CD3+CD56+NKG2C- T cells supplied the TCR beta repertoires.

The sample comprised PBMCs. This clonotype was obtained from a woman younger than 35 in good health. The chain has TRBV12-3 or TRBV12-4 and TRBJ2-2; no definite D call. CDR3 sequence (DNA): TGTGCCAGCAGTACTACCGGGGAGCTGTTTTTT. It translates to CASSTTGELFF.